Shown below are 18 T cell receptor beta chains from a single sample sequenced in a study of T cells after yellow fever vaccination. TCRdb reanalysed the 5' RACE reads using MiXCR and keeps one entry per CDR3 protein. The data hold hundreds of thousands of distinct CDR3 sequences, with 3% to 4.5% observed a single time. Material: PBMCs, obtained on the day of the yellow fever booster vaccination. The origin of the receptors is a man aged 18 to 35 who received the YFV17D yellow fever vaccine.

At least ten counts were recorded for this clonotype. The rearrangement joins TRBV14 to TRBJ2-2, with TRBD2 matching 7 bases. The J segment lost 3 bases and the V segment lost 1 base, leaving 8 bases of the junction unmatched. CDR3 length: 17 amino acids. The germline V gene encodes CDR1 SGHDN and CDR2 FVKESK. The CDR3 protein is CASSQAGRGRYTGELFF. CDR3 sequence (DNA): TGTGCCAGCAGCCAAGCTGGGAGGGGAAGGTACACCGGGGAGCTGTTTTTT. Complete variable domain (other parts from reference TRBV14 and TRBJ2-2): EAGVTQFPSHSVIEKGQTVTLRCDPISGHDNLYWYRRVMGKEIKFLLHFVKESKQDESGMPNNRFLAERTGGTYSTLKVQPAELEDSGVYFCASSQAGRGRYTGELFFGEGSRLTVL.

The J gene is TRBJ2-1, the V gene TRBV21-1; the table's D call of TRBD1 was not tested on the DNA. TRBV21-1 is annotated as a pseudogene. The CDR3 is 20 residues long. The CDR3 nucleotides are TGTGCCAGCAGCTGCATAGGAACCCGACGGGGGGGAGCGTCCTACAATGAGCAGTTCTTC. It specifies CASSCIGTRRGGASYNEQFF.

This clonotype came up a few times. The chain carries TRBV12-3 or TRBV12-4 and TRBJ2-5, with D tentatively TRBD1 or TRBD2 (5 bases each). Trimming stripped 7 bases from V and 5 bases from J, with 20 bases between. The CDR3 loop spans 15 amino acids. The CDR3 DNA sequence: TGTGCCAGCACGGAGGCGGGTGGGACGGGGGAGACCCAGTACTTC. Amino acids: CASTEAGGTGETQYF.

For the CDR3, the DNA is TGTGCCAGTAGTATTCTTTCGGCGGAAAAACTGTTTTTT. This sequence encodes CASSILSAEKLFF. V is TRBV19 and J is TRBJ1-4; D not resolved. Germline V gives CDR1 LNHDA, CDR2 SQIVND (reference sequence). The V gene lost 3 bases and the J gene lost 8 bases, with 10 bases spanning the gap. The CDR3 is 13 residues long.

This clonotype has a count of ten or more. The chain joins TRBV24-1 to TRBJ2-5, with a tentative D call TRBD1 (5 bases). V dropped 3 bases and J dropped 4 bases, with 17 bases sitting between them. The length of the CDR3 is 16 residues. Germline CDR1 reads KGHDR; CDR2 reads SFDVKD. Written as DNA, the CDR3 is TGTGCCACCAGTGATACGCTTAATAGACAGCTAGAGACCCAGTACTTC. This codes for CATSDTLNRQLETQYF.

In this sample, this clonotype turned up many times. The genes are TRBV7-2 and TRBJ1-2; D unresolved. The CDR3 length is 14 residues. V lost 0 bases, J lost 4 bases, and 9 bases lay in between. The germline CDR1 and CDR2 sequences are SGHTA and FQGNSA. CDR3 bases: TGTGCCAGCAGCTTAGCCCGCGGTTCCTATGGCTACACCTTC. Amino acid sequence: CASSLARGSYGYTF.

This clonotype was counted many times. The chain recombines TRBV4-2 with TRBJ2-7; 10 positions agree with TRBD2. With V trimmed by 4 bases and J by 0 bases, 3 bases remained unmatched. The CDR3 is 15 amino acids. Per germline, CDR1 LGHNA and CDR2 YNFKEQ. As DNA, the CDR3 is TGTGCCAGCAGCCCCGAGCGGGGGGGCTCCTACGAGCAGTACTTC. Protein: CASSPERGGSYEQYF.

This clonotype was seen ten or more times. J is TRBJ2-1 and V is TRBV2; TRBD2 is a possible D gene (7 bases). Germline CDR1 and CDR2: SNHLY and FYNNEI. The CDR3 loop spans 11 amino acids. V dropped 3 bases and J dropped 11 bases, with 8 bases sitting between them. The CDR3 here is CASSERGQQFF. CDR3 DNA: TGTGCCAGCAGTGAGCGGGGGCAGCAGTTCTTC.

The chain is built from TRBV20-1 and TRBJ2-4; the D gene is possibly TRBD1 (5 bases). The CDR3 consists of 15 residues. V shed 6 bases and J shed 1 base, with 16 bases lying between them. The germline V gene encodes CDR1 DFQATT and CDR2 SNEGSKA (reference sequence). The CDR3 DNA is TGCAGTGCAAAAGAAGGGGTAGTGGCCAAAAACATTCAGTACTTC. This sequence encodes CSAKEGVVAKNIQYF.

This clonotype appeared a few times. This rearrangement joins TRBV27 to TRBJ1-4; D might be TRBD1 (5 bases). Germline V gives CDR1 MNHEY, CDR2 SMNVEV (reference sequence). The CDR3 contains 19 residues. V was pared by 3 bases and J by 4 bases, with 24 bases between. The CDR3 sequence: CASSFGFRGGGRGNEKLFF. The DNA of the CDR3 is TGTGCCAGCAGTTTCGGATTTAGAGGTGGCGGGAGGGGTAATGAAAAACTGTTTTTT.

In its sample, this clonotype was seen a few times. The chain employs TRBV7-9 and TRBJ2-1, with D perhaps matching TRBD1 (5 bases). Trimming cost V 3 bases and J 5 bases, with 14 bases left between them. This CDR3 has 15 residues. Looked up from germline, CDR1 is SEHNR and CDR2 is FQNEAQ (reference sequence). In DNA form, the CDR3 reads TGTGCCAGCAGCTTGCAGACTCACAGGAACAATGAGCAGTTCTTC. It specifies CASSLQTHRNNEQFF.

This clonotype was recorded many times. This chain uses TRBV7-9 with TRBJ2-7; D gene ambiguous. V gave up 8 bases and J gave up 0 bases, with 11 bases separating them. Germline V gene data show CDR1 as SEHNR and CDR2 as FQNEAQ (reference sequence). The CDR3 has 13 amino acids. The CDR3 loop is CASAIGSSYEQYV. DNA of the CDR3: TGTGCCAGCGCCATAGGAAGCTCCTACGAGCAGTACGTC.

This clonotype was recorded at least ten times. CDR3 sequence: CATSDRGQGRDTQYF. In DNA form, the CDR3 reads TGTGCCACCAGTGACCGCGGACAGGGGAGAGATACGCAGTATTTT. The chain carries TRBV24-1 and TRBJ2-3, with 9 nucleotides matching TRBD1. Trimming cost V 4 bases and J 5 bases; bases outside gene matches: 6. CDR1 KGHDR and CDR2 SFDVKD come from the germline V gene. This CDR3 has 15 residues.

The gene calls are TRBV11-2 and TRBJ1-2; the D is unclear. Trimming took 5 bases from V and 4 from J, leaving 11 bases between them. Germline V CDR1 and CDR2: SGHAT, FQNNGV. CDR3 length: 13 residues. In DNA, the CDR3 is TGTGCCAGCAGCCCCTTCGGGGTCTATGGCTACACCTTC. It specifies CASSPFGVYGYTF.

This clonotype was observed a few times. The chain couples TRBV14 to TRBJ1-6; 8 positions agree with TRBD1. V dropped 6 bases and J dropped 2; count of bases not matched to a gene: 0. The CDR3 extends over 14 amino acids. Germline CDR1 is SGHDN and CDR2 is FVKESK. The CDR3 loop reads CASRQGAYNSPLHF. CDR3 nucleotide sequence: TGTGCCAGCAGACAGGGGGCCTATAATTCACCCCTCCACTTT.

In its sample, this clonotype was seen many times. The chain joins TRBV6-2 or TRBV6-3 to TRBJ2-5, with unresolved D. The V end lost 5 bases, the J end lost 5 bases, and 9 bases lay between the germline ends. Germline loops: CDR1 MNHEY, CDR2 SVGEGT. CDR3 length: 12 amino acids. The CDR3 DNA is TGTGCCAGCAGTCCCCTCTTCGAGACCCAGTACTTC. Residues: CASSPLFETQYF.

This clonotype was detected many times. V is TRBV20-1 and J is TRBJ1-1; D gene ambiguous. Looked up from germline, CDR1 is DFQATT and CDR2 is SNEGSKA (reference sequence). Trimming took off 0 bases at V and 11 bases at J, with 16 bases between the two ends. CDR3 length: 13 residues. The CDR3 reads CSARDSIPGPAFF. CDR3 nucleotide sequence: TGCAGTGCTAGAGACTCCATCCCGGGCCCGGCTTTCTTT.

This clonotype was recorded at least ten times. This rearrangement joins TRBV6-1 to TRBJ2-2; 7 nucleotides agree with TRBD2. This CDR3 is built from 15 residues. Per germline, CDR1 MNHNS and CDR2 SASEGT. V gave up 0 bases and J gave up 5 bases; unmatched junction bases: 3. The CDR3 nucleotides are TGTGCCAGCAGTGAAGCGTACGGGGGGACCGGGGAGCTGTTTTTT. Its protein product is CASSEAYGGTGELFF.